Following are 5 T cell receptor beta chains from one sample sequenced in a study of glioma-infiltrating T cells after dendritic cell vaccination. Generated by immunoSEQ multiplex PCR, the TCRdb table keeps only in-frame clones and is missing some. The sample carries 80,000 to 95,000 clones, approximately 87% recorded once. This specimen was blood, taken before dendritic cell vaccination. These receptors were taken from a human donor with glioblastoma.

The chain combines TRBV19 with TRBJ1-3; unclear D gene. Germline V gives CDR1 LNHDA, CDR2 SQIVND (reference sequence). This CDR3 has 13 amino acids. Trimming stripped 4 bases from V and 0 bases from J, with 4 bases between. The chain's CDR3 is CASSRVSGNTIYF. CDR3 DNA: TGTGCCAGTAGTAGAGTCTCTGGAAACACCATATATTTT.

The chain carries TRBV28 and TRBJ1-1; 7 bases align to TRBD1. The CDR3 has 14 residues. Germline-derived CDR1 and CDR2 are MDHEN and SYDVKM. The junction had 14 bases not matched to a gene; V was cut back by 8 bases and J by 8 bases. The CDR3 protein is CASGTEYGELEAFF. CDR3 coding DNA: TGTGCCAGCGGGACAGAATATGGCGAGCTCGAAGCTTTCTTT. Complete variable domain (other parts from reference TRBV28 and TRBJ1-1): DVKVTQSSRYLVKRTGEKVFLECVQDMDHENMFWYRQDPGLGLRLIYFSYDVKMKEKGDIPEGYSVSREKKERFSLILESASTNQTSMYLCASGTEYGELEAFFGQGTRLTVV.

V usage is TRBV5-4 and J usage is TRBJ2-1; D is ambiguous. The ends were cut back, 2 bases at V and 0 bases at J, with 9 bases in the middle. Per the germline V gene, CDR1 is SGHNT and CDR2 is YYREEE (reference sequence). The length of the CDR3 is 15 residues. The CDR3 nucleotides read TGTGCCAGCAGCTTTGGCGGAAGCTCCTACAATGAGCAGTTCTTC. The encoded protein is CASSFGGSSYNEQFF.

The V and J genes are TRBV7-7 and TRBJ2-5; the match to TRBD2 covers 8 bases. Looked up from germline, CDR1 is SSHAT and CDR2 is FNYEAQ (reference sequence). CDR3 length: 15 amino acids. V gave up 2 bases and J gave up 7 bases; unmatched junction bases: 9. CDR3 in DNA: TGTGCCAGCAGCTTAAGCGGGGGTGAATATGGGACCCAGTACTTC. Residues: CASSLSGGEYGTQYF.

This sequence joins TRBV4-2 and TRBJ1-4, with a possible D match to TRBD1 (6 bases). V was pared by 1 base and J by 5 bases, with 17 bases between. This CDR3 region has 17 residues. Germline CDR1 is LGHNA and CDR2 is YNFKEQ. In nucleotides, the CDR3 is TGTGCCAGCAGCCAAGGGTTAAGATGGACAGAAAATGAAAAACTGTTTTTT. Translated, it gives CASSQGLRWTENEKLFF.